The 3 T cell receptor beta chains below come from one sample, sequenced in a study of CD8 T cells in Susac syndrome. Random hexamers served to reverse transcribe roughly 0.5 to 1 ug RNA. A single record per CDR3 protein comes from TCRdb applying MiXCR to the immunoSEQ multiplex PCR reads. The table lists tens of thousands of distinct CDR3 sequences, around 94% of them singletons. The sequencing input was CD8+ T cells from PBMCs. Source of these receptors: a human donor in good health.

The V gene is TRBV11-2, the J gene TRBJ2-2; D is tentatively TRBD1 or TRBD2 (5 bases each). The CDR3 runs 13 residues. CDR1 and CDR2 from the germline V gene are SGHAT and FQNNGV. The ends were cut back, 4 bases at V and 5 bases at J, with 8 bases in the middle. The CDR3 DNA sequence: TGTGCCAGCAGCTCCGGGACGACCGGGGAGCTGTTTTTT. Protein sequence: CASSSGTTGELFF. The whole variable domain, remainder taken from reference TRBV11-2 and TRBJ2-2, is EAGVAQSPRYKIIEKRQSVAFWCNPISGHATLYWYQQILGQGPKLLIQFQNNGVVDDSQLPKDRFSAERLKGVDSTLKIQPAKLEDSAVYLCASSSGTTGELFFGEGSRLTVL.

This rearrangement joins TRBV4-1 to TRBJ2-7; maybe TRBD2 (6 bases). Trimming removed 0 bases from V and 0 bases from J, with 12 bases in between. Germline loops: CDR1 MGHRA, CDR2 YSYEKL. The CDR3 length is 16 residues. The CDR3 is CASSQDGGPCSYEQYV. The CDR3 DNA reads TGCGCCAGCAGCCAAGACGGAGGGCCCTGCTCCTACGAGCAGTACGTC.

The chain recombines TRBV13 with TRBJ2-1; TRBD1 agrees at 7 bases. The CDR3 extends over 14 amino acids. Looked up from germline, CDR1 is PRHDT and CDR2 is FYEKMQ (reference sequence). J gave up 6 bases and V 5 bases, and 7 bases lay outside the gene matches. CDR3: CASSPQDRVNEQFF. The CDR3 coding sequence is TGTGCCAGCAGCCCCCAAGACAGGGTCAATGAGCAGTTCTTC.